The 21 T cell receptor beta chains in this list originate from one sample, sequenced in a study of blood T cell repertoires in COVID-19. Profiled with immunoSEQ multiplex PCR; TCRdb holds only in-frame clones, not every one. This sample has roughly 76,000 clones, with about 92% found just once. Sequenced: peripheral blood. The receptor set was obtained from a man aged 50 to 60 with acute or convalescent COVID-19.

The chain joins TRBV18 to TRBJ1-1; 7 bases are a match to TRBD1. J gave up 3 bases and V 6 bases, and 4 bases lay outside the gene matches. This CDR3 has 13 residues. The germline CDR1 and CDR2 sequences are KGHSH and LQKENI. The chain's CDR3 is CASSDRADTEAFF. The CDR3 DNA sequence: TGTGCCAGCTCCGACAGGGCGGACACTGAAGCTTTCTTT.

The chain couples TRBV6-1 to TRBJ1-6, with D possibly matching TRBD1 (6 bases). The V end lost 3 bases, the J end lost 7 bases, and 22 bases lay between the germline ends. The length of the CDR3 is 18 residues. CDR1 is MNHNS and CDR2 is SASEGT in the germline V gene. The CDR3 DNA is TGTGCCAGCAGTGATGGTTTAGAGAGGGGGTACGGGAATTCACCCCTCCACTTT. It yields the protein CASSDGLERGYGNSPLHF.

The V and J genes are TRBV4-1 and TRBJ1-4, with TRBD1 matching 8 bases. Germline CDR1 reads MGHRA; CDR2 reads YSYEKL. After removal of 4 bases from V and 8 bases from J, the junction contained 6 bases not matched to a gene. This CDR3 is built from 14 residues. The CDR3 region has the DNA TGCGCCAGCAGCCTGACAGGGGTCCTCGAAAAACTGTTTTTT. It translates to CASSLTGVLEKLFF.

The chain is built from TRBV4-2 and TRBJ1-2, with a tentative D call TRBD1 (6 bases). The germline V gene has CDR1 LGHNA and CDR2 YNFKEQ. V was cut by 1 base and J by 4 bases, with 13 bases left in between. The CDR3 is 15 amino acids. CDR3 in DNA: TGTGCCAGCAGCCAAGGGGCAGGGGAACTCTATGGCTACACCTTC. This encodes CASSQGAGELYGYTF.

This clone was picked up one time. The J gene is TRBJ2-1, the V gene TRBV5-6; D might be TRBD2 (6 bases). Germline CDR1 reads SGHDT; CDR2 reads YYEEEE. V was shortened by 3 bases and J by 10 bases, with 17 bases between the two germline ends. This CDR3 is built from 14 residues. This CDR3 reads CASSSGLPSSEQFF. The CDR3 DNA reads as TGTGCCAGCAGCTCGGGACTCCCTTCATCAGAGCAGTTCTTC.

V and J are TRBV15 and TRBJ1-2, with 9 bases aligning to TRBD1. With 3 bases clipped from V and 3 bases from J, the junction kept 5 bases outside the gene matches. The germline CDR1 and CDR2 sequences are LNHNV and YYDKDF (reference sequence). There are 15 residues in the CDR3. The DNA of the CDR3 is TGTGCCACCAGCAGGGGACAGGGCTTCGACTATGGCTACACCTTC. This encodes CATSRGQGFDYGYTF.

For the CDR3, the DNA is TGTGCCAGCAGTACGGGCGGGGACTATGGCTACACCTTC. This encodes CASSTGGDYGYTF. J is TRBJ1-2 and V is TRBV4-2, with no clear D. This CDR3 region has 13 residues. V lost 6 bases and J lost 3, with 11 bases in between. The germline V gene has CDR1 LGHNA and CDR2 YNFKEQ.

CDR3 DNA: TGTGCCAGCAGCTTAGGTGAGACTAGCGCCTTTGGGGAGACCCAGTACTTC. Its translation is CASSLGETSAFGETQYF. The rearrangement uses TRBV7-8 and TRBJ2-5; 8 nucleotides agree with TRBD2. In germline, CDR1 is SGHVS, CDR2 FQNEAQ. This CDR3 region has 17 residues. V lost 1 base to trimming and J lost 5 bases; unmatched junction nucleotides: 12. The entire variable domain, with the rest obtained from reference TRBV7-8 and TRBJ2-5, is as follows: GAGVSQSPRYKVAKRGQDVALRCDPISGHVSLFWYQQALGQGPEFLTYFQNEAQLDKSGLPSDRFFAERPEGSVSTLKIQRTQQEDSAVYLCASSLGETSAFGETQYFGPGTRLLVL.

CDR3 loop: CASSLFFRDRADVRSYNEQFF. CDR3 bases: TGTGCCAGCAGTTTATTTTTTCGGGACAGGGCCGACGTCCGCTCCTACAATGAGCAGTTCTTC. This chain links TRBV27 with TRBJ2-1, with 9 bases fitting TRBD1. J was trimmed by 0 bases and V by 1 base; bases with no gene match: 16. The CDR3 runs 21 residues. The germline gives CDR1 MNHEY, CDR2 SMNVEV (reference sequence).

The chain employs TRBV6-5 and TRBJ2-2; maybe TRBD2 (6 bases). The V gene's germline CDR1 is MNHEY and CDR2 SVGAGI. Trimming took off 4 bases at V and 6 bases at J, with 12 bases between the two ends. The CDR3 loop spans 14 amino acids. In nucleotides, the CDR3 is TGTGCCAGCAGTTTTTCCCGACTAGCCGGGGAGCTGTTTTTT. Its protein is CASSFSRLAGELFF.

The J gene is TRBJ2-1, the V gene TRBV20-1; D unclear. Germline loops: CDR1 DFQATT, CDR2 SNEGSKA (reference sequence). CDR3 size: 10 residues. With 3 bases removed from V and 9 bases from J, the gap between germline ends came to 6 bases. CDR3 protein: CSASSLEQFF. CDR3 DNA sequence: TGCAGTGCTAGCAGTCTTGAGCAGTTCTTC.

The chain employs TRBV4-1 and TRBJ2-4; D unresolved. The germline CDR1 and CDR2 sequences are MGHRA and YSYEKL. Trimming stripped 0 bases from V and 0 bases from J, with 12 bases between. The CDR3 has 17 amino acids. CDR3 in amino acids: CASSQDGSTGAKNIQYF. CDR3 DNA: TGCGCCAGCAGCCAAGATGGCTCGACGGGAGCCAAAAACATTCAGTACTTC.

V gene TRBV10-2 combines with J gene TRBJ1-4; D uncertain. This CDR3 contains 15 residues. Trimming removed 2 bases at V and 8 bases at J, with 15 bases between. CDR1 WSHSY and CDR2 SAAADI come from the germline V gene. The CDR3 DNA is TGCGCCAGCAGTGAGGGGATGAGGGCCGACGAAAAACTGTTTTTT. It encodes CASSEGMRADEKLFF.

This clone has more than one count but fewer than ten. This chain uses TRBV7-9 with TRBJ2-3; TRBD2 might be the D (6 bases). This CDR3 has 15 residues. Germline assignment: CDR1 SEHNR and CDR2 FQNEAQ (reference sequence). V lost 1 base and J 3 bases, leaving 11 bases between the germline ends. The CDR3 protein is CASSLGRVVTDTQYF. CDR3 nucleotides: TGTGCCAGCAGCTTAGGGAGGGTGGTGACAGATACGCAGTATTTT. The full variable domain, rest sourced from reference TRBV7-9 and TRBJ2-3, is DTGVSQNPRHKITKRGQNVTFRCDPISEHNRLYWYRQTLGQGPEFLTYFQNEAQLEKSRLLSDRFSAERPKGSFSTLEIQRTEQGDSAMYLCASSLGRVVTDTQYFGPGTRLTVL.

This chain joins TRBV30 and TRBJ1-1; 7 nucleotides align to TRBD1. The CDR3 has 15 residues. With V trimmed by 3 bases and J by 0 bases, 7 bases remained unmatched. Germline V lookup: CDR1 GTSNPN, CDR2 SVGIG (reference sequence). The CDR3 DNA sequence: TGTGCCTGGAGAGAACAGGGGCTCATGAACACTGAAGCTTTCTTT. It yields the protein CAWREQGLMNTEAFF. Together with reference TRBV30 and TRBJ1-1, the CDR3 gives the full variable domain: SQTIHQWPATLVQPVGSPLSLECTVEGTSNPNLYWYRQAAGRGLQLLFYSVGIGQISSEVPQNLSASRPQDRQFILSSKKLLLSDSGFYLCAWREQGLMNTEAFFGQGTRLTVV.

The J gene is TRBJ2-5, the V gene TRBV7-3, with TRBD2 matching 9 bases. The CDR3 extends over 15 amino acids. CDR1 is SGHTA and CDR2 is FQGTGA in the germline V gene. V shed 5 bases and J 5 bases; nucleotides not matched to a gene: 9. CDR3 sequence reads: CASSKGASGDETQYF. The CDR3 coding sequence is TGTGCCAGCAGCAAAGGGGCTAGCGGGGATGAGACCCAGTACTTC.

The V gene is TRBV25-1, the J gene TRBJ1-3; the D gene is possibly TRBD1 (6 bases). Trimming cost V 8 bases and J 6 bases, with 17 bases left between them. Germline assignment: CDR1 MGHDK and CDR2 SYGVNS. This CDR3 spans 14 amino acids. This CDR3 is CASSFRGAINTIYF. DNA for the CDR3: TGTGCCAGCTCGTTCAGGGGCGCCATAAACACCATATATTTT.

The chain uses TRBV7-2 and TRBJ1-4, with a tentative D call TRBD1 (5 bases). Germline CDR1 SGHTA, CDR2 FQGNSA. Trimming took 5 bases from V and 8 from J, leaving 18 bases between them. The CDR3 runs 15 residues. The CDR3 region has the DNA TGTGCCAGCAGCCAGGGAGGGGTTGGGGACGAAAAACTGTTTTTT. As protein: CASSQGGVGDEKLFF.

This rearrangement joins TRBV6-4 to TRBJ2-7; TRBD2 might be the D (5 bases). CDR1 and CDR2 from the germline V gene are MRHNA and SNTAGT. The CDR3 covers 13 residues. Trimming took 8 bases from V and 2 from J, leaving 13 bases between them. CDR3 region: CASGGLAPYEQYV. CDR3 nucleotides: TGTGCCAGCGGAGGTCTAGCTCCCTACGAGCAGTACGTC.

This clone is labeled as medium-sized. Here the CDR3 reads CAWSDLAPNSGNTIYF. CDR3 bases: TGTGCCTGGAGTGATTTGGCACCGAACTCTGGAAACACCATATATTTT. J is TRBJ1-3 and V is TRBV30; D unresolved. This CDR3 is 16 amino acids long. Trimming shortened V by 1 base and J by 0 bases, and 13 bases separated the two germline ends. Germline V gene data show CDR1 as GTSNPN and CDR2 as SVGIG (reference sequence). Combining the CDR3 with reference TRBV30 and TRBJ1-3 gives the whole variable domain SQTIHQWPATLVQPVGSPLSLECTVEGTSNPNLYWYRQAAGRGLQLLFYSVGIGQISSEVPQNLSASRPQDRQFILSSKKLLLSDSGFYLCAWSDLAPNSGNTIYFGEGSWLTVV.

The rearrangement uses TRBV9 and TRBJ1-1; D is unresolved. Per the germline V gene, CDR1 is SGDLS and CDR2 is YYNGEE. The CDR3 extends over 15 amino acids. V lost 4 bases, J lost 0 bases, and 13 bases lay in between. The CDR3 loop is CASSPQAGMNTEAFF. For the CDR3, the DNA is TGTGCCAGCAGCCCCCAGGCGGGTATGAACACTGAAGCTTTCTTT.